The TCR beta chain under discussion was sequenced for a study of shared clonotypes between healthy human individuals. Points from the study as a whole: With few donors, the genetic and exposure-history diversity represented was limited.

Worth noting for this clone: Its antigen is not known.

Methods used by the authors: Filtering differed for immunoSEQ, which gave only junction sequences without quality scores. Measured with immunoSEQ multiplex PCR; TCRdb has only the in-frame clones, and not every one. V and J calls plus clone size are reproduced from that table; the DNA served to infer D and trimming. The table has hundreds of thousands of clones, around three quarters seen once; the top ten hold around 12%. The ends were cut back, 0 bases at V and 6 bases at J, with 7 bases in the middle. CDR3 length: 12 amino acids. Per the germline V gene, CDR1 is SGHDT and CDR2 is YYEEEE. Sequences were obtained from PBMCs. The V and J genes are TRBV5-6 and TRBJ2-7, with D uncertain. The source of this sequence is a woman aged 40 to 50 in good health. Some clones in this sample may be carry-over from other donors' samples. CDR3 nucleotides: TGTGCCAGCAGCTTGGCCTCTCTCGAGCAGTACTTC. It specifies CASSLASLEQYF. Using reference TRBV5-6 and TRBJ2-7 for the parts outside the CDR3, the full variable domain is DAGVTQSPTHLIKTRGQQVTLRCSPKSGHDTVSWYQQALGQGPQFIFQYYEEEERQRGNFPDRFSGHQFPNYSSELNVNALLLGDSALYLCASSLASLEQYFGPGTRLTVT.